Sequencing of this TCR beta chain was carried out in a study of response to subunit inactivated influenza vaccine. Notes on the study in general: Seasonal influenza vaccination, on each occasion, was suggested by the authors to recruit few new T cells.

TCRdb re-derived calls from the RT-PCR reads in MiXCR, one entry per CDR3 protein. In the table there are around 180,000 distinct CDR3 sequences, around a tenth of which are singletons. Looked up from germline, CDR1 is SGHRS and CDR2 is YFSETQ. This CDR3 is built from 16 residues. Deletions cut 0 bases from V and 4 bases from J, with 14 bases between. Ten or more counts support this clonotype. Its antigen is as yet unknown. This chain connects TRBV5-1 to TRBJ1-3; the D is unclear. Specimen: non-naive T cells sorted from PBMCs, collected on the day of vaccination. This receptor was taken from a man aged 50 to 59 who received an inactivated influenza vaccine. The CDR3 DNA sequence: TGCGCCAGCAGCTTGGAGGCGACAATACCCGGAAACACCATATATTTT. This gives the protein CASSLEATIPGNTIYF.